These 10 T cell receptor beta chains were all obtained from the same sample, sequenced in a study of blood T cell repertoires in COVID-19. Only in-frame clones appear in the TCRdb table, and some are missing; sequencing was by immunoSEQ multiplex PCR. In the table there are a few hundred thousand clones, 90% of which are singletons. Sequencing was performed on PBMCs or T cells enriched from blood (not recorded which). The receptors derive from a man in his thirties or forties who had been exposed to COVID-19.

The chain uses TRBV9 and TRBJ2-7, with D possibly matching TRBD2 (5 bases). CDR1 and CDR2 from the germline V gene are SGDLS and YYNGEE. The CDR3 has 12 residues. The V and J ends lost 3 bases and 5 bases respectively, with 9 bases between them. CDR3 coding DNA: TGTGCCAGCAGCGACACTAGTGACGAGCAGTACTTC. This gives the protein CASSDTSDEQYF.

The chain employs TRBV19 and TRBJ1-5, with 7 bases matching TRBD1. The germline V gene encodes CDR1 LNHDA and CDR2 SQIVND (reference sequence). With 4 bases clipped from V and 4 bases from J, the junction kept 4 bases outside the gene matches. The CDR3 spans 14 residues. In nucleotides, the CDR3 is TGTGCCAGTAGTACGACAGGGTTAAATCAGCCCCAGCATTTT. Its translation: CASSTTGLNQPQHF.

This clone has just a few counts. V gene TRBV15 combines with J gene TRBJ1-2; possible D gene TRBD1, 5 bases. The CDR3 is 15 residues long. Trimming shortened V by 0 bases and J by 2 bases, and 10 bases separated the two germline ends. Germline V gives CDR1 LNHNV, CDR2 YYDKDF (reference sequence). The CDR3 loop is CATSREGAGNYGYTF. The CDR3 nucleotides are TGTGCCACCAGCAGAGAAGGGGCAGGGAACTATGGCTACACCTTC.

V usage is TRBV4-1 and J usage is TRBJ2-7, with 8 positions matching TRBD2. V was clipped by 2 bases and J by 2 bases; unmatched bases: 8. This CDR3 is 16 amino acids long. Germline lookup yields CDR1 MGHRA and CDR2 YSYEKL. The chain's CDR3 is CASSQQLTGGPYEQYF. Written as DNA, the CDR3 is TGCGCCAGCAGCCAACAATTGACGGGGGGGCCCTACGAGCAGTACTTC.

This CDR3 reads CAWSSPGTSGTDTQYF. In DNA, the CDR3 is TGTGCCTGGAGCTCACCTGGGACTAGCGGCACAGATACGCAGTATTTT. The chain combines TRBV30 with TRBJ2-3; 10 bases are shared with TRBD2. The CDR3 spans 16 residues. Trimming at V came to 3 bases and at J to 1 base, leaving 7 bases not matched to a gene. Germline values: CDR1 GTSNPN, CDR2 SVGIG (reference sequence).

The genes are TRBV6-6 and TRBJ1-6; 9 bases match TRBD1. The CDR3 consists of 16 residues. After removal of 2 bases from V and 7 bases from J, the junction contained 6 bases not matched to a gene. Germline CDR1 and CDR2: MNHNY and SVGAGI (reference sequence). The CDR3 DNA follows: TGTGCCAGCAGTTACCCGCCGGGACAGGGCAATTCACCCCTCCACTTT. Its translation: CASSYPPGQGNSPLHF.

The V and J genes are TRBV6-4 and TRBJ2-5; TRBD1 aligns across 8 bases. From germline, CDR1 is MRHNA and CDR2 SNTAGT. CDR3 length: 15 residues. V was pared by 6 bases and J by 1 base, with 7 bases of the junction left unmatched. In nucleotides, the CDR3 is TGTGCCAGCAGCCGCGACAGGGGAAGCCAAGAGACCCAGTACTTC. This gives the protein CASSRDRGSQETQYF.

The V and J genes are TRBV5-4 and TRBJ2-7, with a possible D match to TRBD1 (5 bases). Trimming removed 1 base at V and 4 bases at J, with 9 bases between. CDR3 length: 13 residues. Germline CDR1 SGHNT, CDR2 YYREEE (reference sequence). In DNA, the CDR3 is TGTGCCAGCAGCTTGCTACAGGAATACGAGCAGTACTTC. This encodes CASSLLQEYEQYF.

CDR3 protein: CASSEWEICCTDTQYF. The CDR3 region has the DNA TGTGCCAGCAGTGAATGGGAGATTTGTTGCACAGATACGCAGTATTTT. This sequence joins TRBV2 and TRBJ2-3; weak D call: TRBD2 (5 bases). The V gene's germline CDR1 is SNHLY and CDR2 FYNNEI. This CDR3 is 16 amino acids long. Trimming cost V 2 bases and J 1 base, with 13 bases left between them.

CDR3 protein: CATSRAVGGGYTF. The CDR3 nucleotides are TGTGCCACCAGCAGGGCTGTAGGGGGTGGCTACACCTTC. This chain links TRBV15 with TRBJ1-2; D is possibly TRBD1 (6 bases). V lost 3 bases and J 7 bases, leaving 12 bases between the germline ends. CDR1 LNHNV and CDR2 YYDKDF come from the germline V gene (reference sequence). The CDR3 extends over 13 amino acids.